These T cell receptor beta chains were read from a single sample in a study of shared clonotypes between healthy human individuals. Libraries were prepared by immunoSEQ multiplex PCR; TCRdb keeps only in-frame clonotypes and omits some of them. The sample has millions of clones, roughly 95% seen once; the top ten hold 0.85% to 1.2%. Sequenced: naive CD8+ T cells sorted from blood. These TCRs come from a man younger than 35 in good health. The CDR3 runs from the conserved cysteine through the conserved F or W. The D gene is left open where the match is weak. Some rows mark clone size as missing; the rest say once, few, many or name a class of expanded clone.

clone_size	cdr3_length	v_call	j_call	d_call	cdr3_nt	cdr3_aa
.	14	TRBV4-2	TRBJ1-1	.	TGTGCCAGCAGCCAAGGACAGTTGAACACTGAAGCTTTCTTT	CASSQGQLNTEAFF
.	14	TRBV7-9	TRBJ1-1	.	TGTGCCAGCTGCGCTGGATCATCTGGTACTGAAGCTTTCTTT	CASCAGSSGTEAFF
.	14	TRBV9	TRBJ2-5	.	TGTGCCAGCAGCGCCGGACATATCCAAGAGACCCAGTACTTC	CASSAGHIQETQYF
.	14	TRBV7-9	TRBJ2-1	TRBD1	TGTGCCAGTACCGGGACAGGGGTTCGGAATGAGCAGTTCTTC	CASTGTGVRNEQFF
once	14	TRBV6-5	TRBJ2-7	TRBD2	TGTGCCAGCAGTTTTGGACTAGTCAACTACGAGCAGTACTTC	CASSFGLVNYEQYF
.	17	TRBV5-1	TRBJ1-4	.	TGCGCCAGCAGCCTGTCAGGGAGGGCCGCAACTAATGAAAAACTGTTTTTT	CASSLSGRAATNEKLFF
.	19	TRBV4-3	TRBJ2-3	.	TGCGCCAGCAGCCAAGAGGCCGTGCGACAGACGGTTAGCACAGATACGCAGTATTTT	CASSQEAVRQTVSTDTQYF
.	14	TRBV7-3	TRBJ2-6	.	TGTGCCAGCAGCTTATACTCTGGGGCCAACGTCCTGACTTTC	CASSLYSGANVLTF
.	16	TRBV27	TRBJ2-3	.	TGTGCCAGCAGTTTCCGGGACTTAACAAGCACAGATACGCAGTATTTT	CASSFRDLTSTDTQYF
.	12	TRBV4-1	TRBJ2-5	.	TGCGCCAGCAGCCGGCTGGGAGAGACCCAGTACTTC	CASSRLGETQYF
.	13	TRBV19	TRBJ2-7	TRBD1	TGTGCCAGTAGTATGACAGGGTCCTACGAGCAGTACTTC	CASSMTGSYEQYF
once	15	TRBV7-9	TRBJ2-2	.	TGTGCCAGCAGCTTAGTCGGACAGTACACCGGGGAGCTGTTTTTT	CASSLVGQYTGELFF
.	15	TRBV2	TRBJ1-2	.	TGTGCCAGCAGTGAACCCGAGACCTATAACTATGGCTACACCTTC	CASSEPETYNYGYTF
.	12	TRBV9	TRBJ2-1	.	TGTGCCAGCAGCTCAAAGGGTTGGGAGCAGTTCTTC	CASSSKGWEQFF
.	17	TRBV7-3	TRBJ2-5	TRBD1	TGTGCCAGCAGCGTGACAGGGGGGTATACGATCCAAGAGACCCAGTACTTC	CASSVTGGYTIQETQYF
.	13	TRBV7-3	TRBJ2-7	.	TGTGCCAGCAGCTTAAATTCAGGGTCCGAGCAGTACTTC	CASSLNSGSEQYF